This T cell receptor (beta chain) was found in a study of post-analysis software for immune sequencing data. Study-wide results and caveats: F measure grouped same-batch samples tightly together.

cDNA libraries of TCR beta carried unique molecular identifiers. There were 1 to 10 million T cells, and 450,000 to 550,000 cDNA molecules came from them. TCRdb re-called the PCR reads with MiXCR, one entry per CDR3 protein. The repertoire holds about 770,000 distinct CDR3 sequences, roughly 46% seen once, with 4.9% in the top ten. In the case of this clonotype: Antigen unknown.

The sequence was obtained from a girl under 18 with multiple sclerosis. Sequenced sample: blood.

The chain's CDR3 is CASSAPGTSQETQYF. CDR3 DNA: TGTGCCAGCAGCGCACCCGGGACATCCCAAGAGACCCAGTACTTC. The gene calls are TRBV7-9 and TRBJ2-5; TRBD1 might be the D (6 bases). Per germline, CDR1 SEHNR and CDR2 FQNEAQ (reference sequence). V dropped 5 bases and J dropped 1 base, with 14 bases sitting between them. The CDR3 has 15 residues. Full variable domain (missing parts from reference TRBV7-9 and TRBJ2-5): DTGVSQNPRHKITKRGQNVTFRCDPISEHNRLYWYRQTLGQGPEFLTYFQNEAQLEKSRLLSDRFSAERPKGSFSTLEIQRTEQGDSAMYLCASSAPGTSQETQYFGPGTRLLVL.